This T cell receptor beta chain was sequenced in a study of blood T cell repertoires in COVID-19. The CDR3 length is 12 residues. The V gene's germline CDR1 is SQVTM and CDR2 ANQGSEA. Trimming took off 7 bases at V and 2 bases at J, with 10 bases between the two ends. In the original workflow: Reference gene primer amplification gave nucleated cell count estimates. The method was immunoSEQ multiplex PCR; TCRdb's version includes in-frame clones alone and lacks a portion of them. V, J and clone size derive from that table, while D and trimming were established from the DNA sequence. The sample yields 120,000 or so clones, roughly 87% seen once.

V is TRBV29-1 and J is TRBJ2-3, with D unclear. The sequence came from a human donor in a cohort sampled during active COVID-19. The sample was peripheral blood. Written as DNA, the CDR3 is TGCAGCGGAGGTCTCAACACAGATACGCAGTATTTT. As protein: CSGGLNTDTQYF.